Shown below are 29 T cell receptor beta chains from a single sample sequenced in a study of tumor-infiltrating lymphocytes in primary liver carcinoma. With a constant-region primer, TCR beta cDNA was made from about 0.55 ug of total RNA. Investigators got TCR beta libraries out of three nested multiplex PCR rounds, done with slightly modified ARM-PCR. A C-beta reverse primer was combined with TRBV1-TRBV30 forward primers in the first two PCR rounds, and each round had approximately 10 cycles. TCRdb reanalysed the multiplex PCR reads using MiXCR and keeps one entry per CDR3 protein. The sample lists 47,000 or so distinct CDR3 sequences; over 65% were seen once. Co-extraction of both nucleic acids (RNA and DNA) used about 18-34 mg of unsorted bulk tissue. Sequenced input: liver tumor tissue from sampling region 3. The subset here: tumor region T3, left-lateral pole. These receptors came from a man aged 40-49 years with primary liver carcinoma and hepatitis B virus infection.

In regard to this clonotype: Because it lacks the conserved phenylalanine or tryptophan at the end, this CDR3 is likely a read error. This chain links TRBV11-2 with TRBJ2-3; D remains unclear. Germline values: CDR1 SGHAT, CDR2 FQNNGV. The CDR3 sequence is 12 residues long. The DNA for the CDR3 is TGTGTCAGCAGCCTCGGATATGATACACAGTATTTA. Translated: CVSSLGYDTQYL.

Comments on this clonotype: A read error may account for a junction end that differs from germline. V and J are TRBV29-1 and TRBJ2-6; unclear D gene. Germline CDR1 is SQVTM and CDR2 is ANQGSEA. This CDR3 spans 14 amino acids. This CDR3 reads CSVVEASGVNVLTF. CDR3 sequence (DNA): TGCAGCGTTGTCGAAGCTTCTGGGGTCAACGTCCTGACGTTC.

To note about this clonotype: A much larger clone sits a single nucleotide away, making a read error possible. The DNA for the CDR3 is TGTGCCAGCAACTCGGCCGGGACCGCGCGGCAATTCGTCAATGAGCAGTTCTTC. Translating it yields CASNSAGTARQFVNEQFF. This rearrangement joins TRBV5-6 to TRBJ2-1; the D call may be TRBD1 or TRBD2 (5 bases each). V lost 6 bases and J 6 bases, leaving 28 bases between the germline ends. The CDR3 runs to 18 residues. In germline, CDR1 is SGHDT, CDR2 YYEEEE. The variable domain in full, with the rest retrieved from reference TRBV5-6 and TRBJ2-1, is DAGVTQSPTHLIKTRGQQVTLRCSPKSGHDTVSWYQQALGQGPQFIFQYYEEEERQRGNFPDRFSGHQFPNYSSELNVNALLLGDSALYLCASNSAGTARQFVNEQFFGPGTRLTVL.

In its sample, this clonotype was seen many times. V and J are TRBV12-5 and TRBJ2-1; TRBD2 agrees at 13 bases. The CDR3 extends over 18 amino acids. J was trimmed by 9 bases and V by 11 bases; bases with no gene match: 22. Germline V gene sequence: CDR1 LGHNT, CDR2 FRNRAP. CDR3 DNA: TGTGCTGTATCCCCTCTAGGACTAGCGGGGGCCGTGGGTTGTGAGCAGTTCTTC. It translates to CAVSPLGLAGAVGCEQFF.

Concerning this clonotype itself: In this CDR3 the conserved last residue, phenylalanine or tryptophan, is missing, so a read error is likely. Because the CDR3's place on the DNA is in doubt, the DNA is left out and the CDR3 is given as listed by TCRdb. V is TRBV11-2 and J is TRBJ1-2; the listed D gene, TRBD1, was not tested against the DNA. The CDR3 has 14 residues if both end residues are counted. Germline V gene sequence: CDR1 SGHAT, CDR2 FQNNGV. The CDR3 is CASSPADRDYVCTL.

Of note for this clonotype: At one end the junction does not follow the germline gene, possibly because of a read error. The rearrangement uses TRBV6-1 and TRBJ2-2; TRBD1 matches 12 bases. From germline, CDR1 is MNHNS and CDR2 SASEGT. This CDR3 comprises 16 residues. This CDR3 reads CASGEGQGAIGGELFF. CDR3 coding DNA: TGTGCCAGCGGTGAGGGACAGGGGGCGATTGGCGGGGAGCTGTTTTTT.

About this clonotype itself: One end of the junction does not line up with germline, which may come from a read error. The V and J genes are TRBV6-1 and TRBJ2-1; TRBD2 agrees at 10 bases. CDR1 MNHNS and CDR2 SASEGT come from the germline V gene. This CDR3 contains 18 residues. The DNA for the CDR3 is TGTGCCAGCAGTGAAGCCCACCCCGGGACTAGCGTGTACACTGAGCAGTTCTTC. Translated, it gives CASSEAHPGTSVYTEQFF.

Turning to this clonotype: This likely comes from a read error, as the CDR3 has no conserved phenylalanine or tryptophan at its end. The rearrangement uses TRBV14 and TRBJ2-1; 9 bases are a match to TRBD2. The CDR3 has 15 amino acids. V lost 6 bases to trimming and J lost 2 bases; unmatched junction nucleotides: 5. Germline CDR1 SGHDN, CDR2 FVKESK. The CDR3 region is CASSAVAGAYNEQFI. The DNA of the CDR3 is TGTGCCAGCAGTGCCGTAGCGGGAGCCTACAATGAGCAGTTCATT.

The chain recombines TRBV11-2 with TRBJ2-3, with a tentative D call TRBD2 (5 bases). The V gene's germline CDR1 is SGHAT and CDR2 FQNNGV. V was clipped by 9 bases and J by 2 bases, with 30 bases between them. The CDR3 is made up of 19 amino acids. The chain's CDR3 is CASRTPRGGRPTNTDTQYF. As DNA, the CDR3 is TGTGCCAGTAGGACTCCTCGAGGCGGCAGACCTACTAACACAGATACGCAGTATTTT.

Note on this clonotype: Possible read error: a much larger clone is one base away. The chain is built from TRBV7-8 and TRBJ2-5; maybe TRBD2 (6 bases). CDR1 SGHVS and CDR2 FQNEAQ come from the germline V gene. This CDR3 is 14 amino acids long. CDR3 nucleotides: TGTGCCAGCAGCTTACGGAGGGCCCAAGAGAGCCAGTACTTC. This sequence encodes CASSLRRAQESQYF.

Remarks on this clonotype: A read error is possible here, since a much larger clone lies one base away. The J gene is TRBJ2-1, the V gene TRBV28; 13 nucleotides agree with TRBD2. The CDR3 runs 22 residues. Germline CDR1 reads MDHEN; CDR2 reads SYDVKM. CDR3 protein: CTSSPGTSGIYLPGVPPNEQFF. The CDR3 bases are TGTACCAGCAGTCCAGGGACTAGCGGGATATACCTACCCGGCGTACCCCCGAATGAGCAGTTCTTC.

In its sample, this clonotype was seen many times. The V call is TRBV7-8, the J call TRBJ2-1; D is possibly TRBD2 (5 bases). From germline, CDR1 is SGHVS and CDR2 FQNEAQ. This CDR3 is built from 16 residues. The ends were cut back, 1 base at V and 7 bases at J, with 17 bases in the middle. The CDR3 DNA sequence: TGTGCCAGCAGCTTAGTTGCTGGCGGGTACGGAAATGAGCAGTTCTTC. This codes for CASSLVAGGYGNEQFF. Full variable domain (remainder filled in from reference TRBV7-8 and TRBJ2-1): GAGVSQSPRYKVAKRGQDVALRCDPISGHVSLFWYQQALGQGPEFLTYFQNEAQLDKSGLPSDRFFAERPEGSVSTLKIQRTQQEDSAVYLCASSLVAGGYGNEQFFGPGTRLTVL.

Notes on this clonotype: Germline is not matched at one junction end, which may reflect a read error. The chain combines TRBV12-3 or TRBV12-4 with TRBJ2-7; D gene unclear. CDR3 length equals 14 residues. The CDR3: CASSGPPRSYEHYF. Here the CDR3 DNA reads TGTGCCAGCAGTGGCCCCCCACGGTCCTACGAGCATTACTTC.

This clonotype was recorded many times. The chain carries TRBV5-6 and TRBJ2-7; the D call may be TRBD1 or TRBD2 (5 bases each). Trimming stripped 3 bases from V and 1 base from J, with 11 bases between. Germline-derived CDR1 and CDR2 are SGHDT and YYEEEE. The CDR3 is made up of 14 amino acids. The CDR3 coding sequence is TGTGCCAGCAGCTGGGGGACGGCTTCCTACGAGCAGTACTTC. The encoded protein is CASSWGTASYEQYF.

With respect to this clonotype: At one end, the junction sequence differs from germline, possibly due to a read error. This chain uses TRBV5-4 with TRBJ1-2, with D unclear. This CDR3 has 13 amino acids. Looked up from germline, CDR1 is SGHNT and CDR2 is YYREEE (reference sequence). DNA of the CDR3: TGTGCTAGCAGCTTGGCCGAGAACTATGGCTACACCTTC. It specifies CASSLAENYGYTF.

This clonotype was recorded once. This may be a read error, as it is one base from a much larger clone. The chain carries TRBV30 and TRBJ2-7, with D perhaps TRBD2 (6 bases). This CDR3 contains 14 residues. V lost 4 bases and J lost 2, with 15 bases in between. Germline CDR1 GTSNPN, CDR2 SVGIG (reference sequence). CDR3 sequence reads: CAWTRLVGTYEQYF. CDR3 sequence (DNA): TGTGCCTGGACGCGACTAGTGGGAACCTACGAGCAGTACTTC.

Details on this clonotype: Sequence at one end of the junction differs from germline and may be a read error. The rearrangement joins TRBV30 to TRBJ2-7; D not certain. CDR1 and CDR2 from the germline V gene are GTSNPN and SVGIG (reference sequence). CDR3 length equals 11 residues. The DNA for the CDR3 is TGTACCTGGCGATCCGCCTATGAGCAGTACTTC. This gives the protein CTWRSAYEQYF.

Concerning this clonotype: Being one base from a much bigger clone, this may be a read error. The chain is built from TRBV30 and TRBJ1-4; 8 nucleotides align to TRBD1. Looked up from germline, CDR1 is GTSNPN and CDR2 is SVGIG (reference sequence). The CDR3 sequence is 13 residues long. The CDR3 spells CAWSGAGGEKLVF. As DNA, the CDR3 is TGTGCCTGGAGTGGGGCAGGGGGCGAAAAACTGGTTTTT.

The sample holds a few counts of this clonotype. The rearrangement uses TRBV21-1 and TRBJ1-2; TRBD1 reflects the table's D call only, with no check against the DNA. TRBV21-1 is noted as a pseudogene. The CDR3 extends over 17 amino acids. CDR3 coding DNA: TGTGCCAGCAGCAATAAGGAACAACCGGGACACAACTATGGCTACACCTTC. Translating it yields CASSNKEQPGHNYGYTF.

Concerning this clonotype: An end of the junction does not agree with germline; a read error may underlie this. CDR3 loop: CATRDGGLFGNTLYF. The CDR3 region has the DNA TGTGCCACCCGAGACGGGGGACTTTTTGGAAACACCCTATATTTT. This sequence joins TRBV10-3 and TRBJ1-3, with D maybe TRBD1 (5 bases). From germline, CDR1 is ENHRY and CDR2 SYGVKD. There are 15 residues in the CDR3.

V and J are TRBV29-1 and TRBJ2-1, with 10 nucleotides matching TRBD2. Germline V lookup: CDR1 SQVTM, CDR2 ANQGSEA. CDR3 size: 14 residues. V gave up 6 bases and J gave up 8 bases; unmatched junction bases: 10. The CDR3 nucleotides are TGCAGCGTCCTCGAAGCGGGAGGGCCAGATGAGCAGTTCTTC. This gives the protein CSVLEAGGPDEQFF.

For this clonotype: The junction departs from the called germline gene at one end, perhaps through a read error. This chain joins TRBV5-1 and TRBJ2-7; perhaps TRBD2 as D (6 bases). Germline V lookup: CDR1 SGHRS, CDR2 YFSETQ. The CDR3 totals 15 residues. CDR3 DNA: TGCGCCAGTAGCGGTTCTTGGGGGGTAAACTACGAGCACTACTTC. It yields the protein CASSGSWGVNYEHYF. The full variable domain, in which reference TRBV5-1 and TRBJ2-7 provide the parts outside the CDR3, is KAGVTQTPRYLIKTRGQQVTLSCSPISGHRSVSWYQQTPGQGLQFLFEYFSETQRNKGNFPGRFSGRQFSNSRSEMNVSTLELGDSALYLCASSGSWGVNYEHYFGPGTRLTVT.

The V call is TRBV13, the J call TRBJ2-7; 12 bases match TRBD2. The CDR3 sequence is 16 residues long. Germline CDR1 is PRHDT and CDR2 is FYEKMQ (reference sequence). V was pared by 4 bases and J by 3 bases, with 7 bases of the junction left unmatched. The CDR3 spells CASSSDWTSGNYEQYF. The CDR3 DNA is TGTGCCAGCAGCTCTGACTGGACTAGCGGGAACTACGAGCAGTACTTC.

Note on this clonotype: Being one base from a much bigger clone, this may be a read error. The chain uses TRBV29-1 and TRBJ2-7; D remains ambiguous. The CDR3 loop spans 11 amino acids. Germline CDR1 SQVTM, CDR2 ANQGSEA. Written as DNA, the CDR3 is TGCATCGTTGATCAGCTGGGCGAGCAGTACTTC. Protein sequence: CIVDQLGEQYF.

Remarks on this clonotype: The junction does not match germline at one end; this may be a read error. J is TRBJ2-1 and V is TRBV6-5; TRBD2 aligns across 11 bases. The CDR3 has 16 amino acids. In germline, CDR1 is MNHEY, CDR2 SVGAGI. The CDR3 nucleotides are TGTGCCAGCAGACAGACTAGCGGGGCGTCCTACAATCAGCAGTTCTTT. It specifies CASRQTSGASYNQQFF.

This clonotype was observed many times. CDR3 sequence: CASSEYGGSTDTQYF. The CDR3 DNA follows: TGTGCCAGCAGTGAATATGGGGGAAGCACAGATACGCAGTATTTT. V gene TRBV6-1 combines with J gene TRBJ2-3; D possibly matches TRBD1 or TRBD2 (5 bases each). CDR1 is MNHNS, CDR2 SASEGT, per germline. The CDR3 totals 15 residues. The V end lost 2 bases, the J end lost 0 bases, and 9 bases lay between the germline ends.

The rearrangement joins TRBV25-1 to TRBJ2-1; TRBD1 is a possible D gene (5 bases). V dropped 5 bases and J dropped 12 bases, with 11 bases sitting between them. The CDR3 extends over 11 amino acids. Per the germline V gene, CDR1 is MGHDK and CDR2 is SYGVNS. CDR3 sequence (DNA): TGTGCCAGCAGTATAGGGGATTGGCAGTTCTTC. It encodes CASSIGDWQFF.

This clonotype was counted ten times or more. Written as DNA, the CDR3 is TGCGCCAGCAGCTTGGTGTCGATGCGGACCGGGGAGCTGTTTTTT. It codes for CASSLVSMRTGELFF. The V call is TRBV5-1, the J call TRBJ2-2; D gene uncertain. This CDR3 contains 15 residues. With 0 bases removed from V and 5 bases from J, the gap between germline ends came to 11 bases. CDR1 and CDR2 from the germline V gene are SGHRS and YFSETQ. Based on the CDR3 plus reference TRBV5-1 and TRBJ2-2, the full variable domain is KAGVTQTPRYLIKTRGQQVTLSCSPISGHRSVSWYQQTPGQGLQFLFEYFSETQRNKGNFPGRFSGRQFSNSRSEMNVSTLELGDSALYLCASSLVSMRTGELFFGEGSRLTVL.

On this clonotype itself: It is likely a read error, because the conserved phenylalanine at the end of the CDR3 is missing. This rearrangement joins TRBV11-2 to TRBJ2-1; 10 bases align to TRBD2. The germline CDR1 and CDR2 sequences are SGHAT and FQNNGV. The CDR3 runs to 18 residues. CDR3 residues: CASSLDQWTSGAYNEQFS. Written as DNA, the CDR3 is TGTGCCAGCAGCTTAGATCAGTGGACTAGCGGCGCCTACAACGAGCAGTTCTCC.